One sample yielded the 25 T cell receptor beta chains listed below, sequenced in a study of cytomegalovirus exposure and HLA in healthy donors. Researchers ran the PCR with 60 Vbeta and 13 Jbeta primers. Here immunoSEQ multiplex PCR was the method, and the copy in TCRdb shows in-frame clones only, minus some. The sample consists of some 150,000 clones, 75% to 90% of them appearing once. The sequenced sample was PBMCs. The receptors originated from a woman in her twenties or thirties in good health and CMV-seronegative.

DNA of the CDR3: TGTGCCAGCAGCTTAGGGGTGGCCGCGGGACAGCCTCAAGAGACCCAGTACTTC. Residues: CASSLGVAAGQPQETQYF. V gene TRBV7-2 combines with J gene TRBJ2-5; TRBD1 is a possible D gene (7 bases). This CDR3 comprises 18 residues. The V end was cut by 1 base, the J end by 2 bases, with 20 bases between. CDR1 SGHTA and CDR2 FQGNSA come from the germline V gene. Drawing the rest from reference TRBV7-2 and TRBJ2-5, the complete variable domain is GAGVSQSPSNKVTEKGKDVELRCDPISGHTALYWYRQSLGQGLEFLIYFQGNSAPDKSGLPSDRFSAERTGGSVSTLTIQRTQQEDSAVYLCASSLGVAAGQPQETQYFGPGTRLLVL.

This clone was observed a few times. The genes are TRBV5-1 and TRBJ1-2, with 9 nucleotides matching TRBD1. The V and J ends lost 4 bases and 2 bases, in that order; junction bases with no gene match: 6. This CDR3 is 15 amino acids long. Germline CDR1 and CDR2: SGHRS and YFSETQ. In nucleotides, the CDR3 is TGCGCCAGCAGCCTGGACAGGGGACAGAACTATGGCTACACCTTC. Its protein product is CASSLDRGQNYGYTF.

The CDR3 sequence is CASSFHRDRSNTEAFF. CDR3 DNA sequence: TGTGCCAGTAGTTTTCACCGGGACAGATCGAACACTGAAGCTTTCTTT. The chain uses TRBV19 and TRBJ1-1; 7 nucleotides agree with TRBD1. After removal of 5 bases from V and 1 base from J, the junction contained 10 bases not matched to a gene. In germline, CDR1 is LNHDA, CDR2 SQIVND (reference sequence). This CDR3 region has 16 residues.

The chain carries TRBV19 and TRBJ2-1; D gene ambiguous. From germline, CDR1 is LNHDA and CDR2 SQIVND (reference sequence). The CDR3 consists of 12 residues. Trimming stripped 8 bases from V and 6 bases from J, with 11 bases between. The CDR3 loop reads CASEAESNEQFF. CDR3 coding DNA: TGTGCCAGTGAGGCAGAATCCAATGAGCAGTTCTTC.

The rearrangement joins TRBV11-2 to TRBJ2-7; 8 bases are shared with TRBD1. V shed 1 base, J shed 2 bases, and the junction held 4 bases outside the gene matches. Germline-derived CDR1 and CDR2 are SGHAT and FQNNGV. The CDR3 has 15 amino acids. CDR3 nucleotides: TGTGCCAGCAGCTTAGTTAGGACAGGGACCTACGAGCAGTACTTC. Its translation: CASSLVRTGTYEQYF. Full variable domain (remainder filled in from reference TRBV11-2 and TRBJ2-7): EAGVAQSPRYKIIEKRQSVAFWCNPISGHATLYWYQQILGQGPKLLIQFQNNGVVDDSQLPKDRFSAERLKGVDSTLKIQPAKLEDSAVYLCASSLVRTGTYEQYFGPGTRLTVT.

The gene calls are TRBV5-6 and TRBJ2-7; D possibly corresponds to TRBD1 (7 bases). The germline CDR1 and CDR2 sequences are SGHDT and YYEEEE. V gave up 1 base and J gave up 3 bases, with 14 bases separating them. The CDR3 loop spans 15 amino acids. CDR3 bases: TGTGCCAGCAGCTTGCTCCCAGGGGGACTCTACGAGCAGTACTTC. This sequence encodes CASSLLPGGLYEQYF.

This chain connects TRBV4-1 to TRBJ2-7; TRBD1 agrees at 7 bases. Germline values: CDR1 MGHRA, CDR2 YSYEKL. The CDR3 consists of 17 residues. V lost 1 base to trimming and J lost 0 bases; unmatched junction nucleotides: 9. CDR3 nucleotide sequence: TGCGCCAGCAGCCAAGCCCACCGGGACAGCCTCTCCTACGAGCAGTACTTC. As protein: CASSQAHRDSLSYEQYF.

The genes are TRBV30 and TRBJ1-1; D remains unclear. CDR1 and CDR2 (germline): GTSNPN, SVGIG (reference sequence). The CDR3 runs 13 residues. V was clipped by 2 bases and J by 6 bases, with 13 bases between them. In DNA form, the CDR3 reads TGTGCCTGGAGTCCGAGCCAAGTGGCTGAAGCTTTCTTT. This encodes CAWSPSQVAEAFF.

The CDR3 spells CASSLGSGGPGRETQYF. The DNA of the CDR3 is TGCGCCAGCAGCTTGGGGTCGGGAGGGCCCGGAAGAGAGACCCAGTACTTC. This rearrangement joins TRBV5-1 to TRBJ2-5; 8 bases agree with TRBD2. The ends lost 0 bases at V and 4 bases at J; junction bases unmatched: 11. CDR1 is SGHRS, CDR2 YFSETQ, per germline. The CDR3 runs to 17 residues.

Details on this clone: The junction departs from the called germline gene at one end, perhaps through a read error. This chain connects TRBV7-9 to TRBJ2-7, with D maybe TRBD1 (5 bases). Per germline, CDR1 SEHNR and CDR2 FQNEAQ (reference sequence). The CDR3 has 12 amino acids. CDR3 sequence (DNA): TGTTCCAGCCTTGACAGACTTTACGAGCAGTACTTC. Translating gives CSSLDRLYEQYF. Full variable domain (missing parts from reference TRBV7-9 and TRBJ2-7): DTGVSQNPRHKITKRGQNVTFRCDPISEHNRLYWYRQTLGQGPEFLTYFQNEAQLEKSRLLSDRFSAERPKGSFSTLEIQRTEQGDSAMYLCSSLDRLYEQYFGPGTRLTVT.

The chain employs TRBV29-1 and TRBJ2-3; D is unclear. The CDR3 runs to 14 residues. The V end was cut by 3 bases, the J end by 1 base, with 11 bases between. CDR1 is SQVTM and CDR2 is ANQGSEA in the germline V gene. CDR3 sequence reads: CSVESLLGTDTQYF. Written as DNA, the CDR3 is TGCAGCGTTGAGAGCTTACTCGGCACAGATACGCAGTATTTT.

The V gene is TRBV5-1, the J gene TRBJ2-3; the D gene is possibly TRBD1 (6 bases). The germline V and J ends were trimmed by 0 bases and 1 base, with 21 bases remaining between them. The CDR3 extends over 19 amino acids. Germline-derived CDR1 and CDR2 are SGHRS and YFSETQ. This CDR3 is CASSLGQASTPFRTDTQYF. The CDR3 nucleotides are TGCGCCAGCAGCTTGGGACAGGCCTCCACTCCCTTTCGCACAGATACGCAGTATTTT.

This clone was seen more than once but under ten times. J is TRBJ2-3 and V is TRBV9; D not certain. The CDR3 consists of 11 residues. The V end was cut by 0 bases, the J end by 9 bases, with 5 bases between. CDR1 is SGDLS, CDR2 YYNGEE, per germline. The CDR3 is CASSVDGTQYF. The CDR3 region has the DNA TGTGCCAGCAGCGTAGATGGCACGCAGTATTTT.

The V gene is TRBV28, the J gene TRBJ1-4; 8 nucleotides match TRBD1. In germline, CDR1 is MDHEN, CDR2 SYDVKM. The CDR3 runs 14 residues. With 6 bases clipped from V and 8 bases from J, the junction kept 8 bases outside the gene matches. The CDR3 DNA sequence: TGTGCCAGCAGGCCAGGGACAGGAAGAGAAAAACTGTTTTTT. Residues: CASRPGTGREKLFF. Using reference TRBV28 and TRBJ1-4 for the parts outside the CDR3, the full variable domain is DVKVTQSSRYLVKRTGEKVFLECVQDMDHENMFWYRQDPGLGLRLIYFSYDVKMKEKGDIPEGYSVSREKKERFSLILESASTNQTSMYLCASRPGTGREKLFFGSGTQLSVL.

This rearrangement joins TRBV5-6 to TRBJ1-4, with D hard to call. The CDR3 length is 17 residues. V lost 0 bases and J lost 0, with 12 bases in between. In germline, CDR1 is SGHDT, CDR2 YYEEEE. The CDR3 region has the DNA TGTGCCAGCAGCTTGGCAACGGTACCTGCAACTAATGAAAAACTGTTTTTT. Translation: CASSLATVPATNEKLFF.

Written as DNA, the CDR3 is TGCGCCAGCAGCCAGGAGGTGCTAGCGGGGGCCAGTCTTGGCCCAGATACGCAGTATTTT. Its protein product is CASSQEVLAGASLGPDTQYF. This chain joins TRBV4-3 and TRBJ2-3, with 10 bases matching TRBD2. This CDR3 has 20 residues. V lost 3 bases and J lost 4; bases outside the gene matches: 19. Germline values: CDR1 LGHNA, CDR2 YSLEER.

The gene calls are TRBV6-5 and TRBJ2-6; D gene unclear. CDR1 and CDR2 (germline): MNHEY, SVGAGI. The V end lost 5 bases, the J end lost 3 bases, and 11 bases lay between the germline ends. The CDR3 runs to 15 residues. The CDR3 nucleotides are TGTGCCAGCAGTCCCCACCTAGATGGGGCCAACGTCCTGACTTTC. It specifies CASSPHLDGANVLTF.

This clone has only a few counts. Additional DNA sequences in this sample encode the identical CDR3. This rearrangement joins TRBV20-1 to TRBJ1-1; the D is unclear. The germline V and J ends were trimmed by 4 bases and 1 base, with 4 bases remaining between them. CDR3 length equals 11 residues. From germline, CDR1 is DFQATT and CDR2 SNEGSKA (reference sequence). CDR3 protein: CSATGNTEAFF. Here the CDR3 DNA reads TGCAGTGCTACCGGGAACACTGAAGCTTTCTTT.

The V and J genes are TRBV6-6 and TRBJ1-2; maybe TRBD1 (5 bases). The CDR3 is 14 residues long. From germline, CDR1 is MNHNY and CDR2 SVGAGI (reference sequence). V shed 5 bases and J shed 1 base, with 11 bases lying between them. The CDR3 reads CASSLLQGNYGYTF. The CDR3 nucleotides are TGTGCCAGCAGTCTCCTGCAGGGTAACTATGGCTACACCTTC.

V gene TRBV5-1 combines with J gene TRBJ2-2; a possible D gene is TRBD2 (5 bases). Trimming cost V 4 bases and J 3 bases, with 13 bases left between them. CDR1 and CDR2 from the germline V gene are SGHRS and YFSETQ. The CDR3 runs to 15 residues. CDR3 in amino acids: CASSPDGRDTGELFF. CDR3 coding DNA: TGCGCCAGCAGCCCGGACGGGCGGGACACCGGGGAGCTGTTTTTT.

The gene calls are TRBV19 and TRBJ1-4; TRBD1 matches at 7 bases. The CDR3 consists of 15 residues. V was clipped by 5 bases and J by 5 bases; unmatched bases: 8. The germline V gene has CDR1 LNHDA and CDR2 SQIVND (reference sequence). CDR3 loop: CASSLGQDRNEKLFF. For the CDR3, the DNA is TGTGCCAGTAGTCTCGGACAGGATAGAAATGAAAAACTGTTTTTT.

This clone was seen a handful of times. The chain combines TRBV5-6 with TRBJ1-1; D ambiguous. V dropped 3 bases and J dropped 12 bases, with 15 bases sitting between them. CDR3 length: 12 residues. Germline V CDR1 and CDR2: SGHDT, YYEEEE. The CDR3 sequence: CASSSEHLRTFF. DNA for the CDR3: TGTGCCAGCAGCTCGGAACACCTCAGGACTTTCTTT.

The chain recombines TRBV4-1 with TRBJ1-1; no clear D. Germline V gene data show CDR1 as MGHRA and CDR2 as YSYEKL. The CDR3 has 16 amino acids. Trimming took 4 bases from V and 2 from J, leaving 17 bases between them. The DNA of the CDR3 is TGCGCCAGCAGCCTTGCGGCCCCCCCAGTCAACACTGAAGCTTTCTTT. Translated: CASSLAAPPVNTEAFF.

This clone occurred a few times. This chain connects TRBV6-1 to TRBJ2-7, with a tentative D call TRBD2 (6 bases). The germline gives CDR1 MNHNS, CDR2 SASEGT. Trimming stripped 5 bases from V and 1 base from J, with 12 bases between. The length of the CDR3 is 14 residues. DNA of the CDR3: TGTGCCAGCAGTCGTAGCGGTGATTCCTACGAGCAGTACTTC. It specifies CASSRSGDSYEQYF.

The rearrangement links TRBV29-1 to TRBJ1-1; maybe TRBD1 (5 bases). Trimming stripped 4 bases from V and 1 base from J, with 10 bases between. CDR1 and CDR2 (germline): SQVTM, ANQGSEA. This CDR3 region has 13 residues. The DNA for the CDR3 is TGCAGCGTTGCGGACGGGGGGAACACTGAAGCTTTCTTT. Translation: CSVADGGNTEAFF.